The 12 T cell receptor beta chains listed next were all sequenced from one sample in a study of T cell responses to AZD1222 COVID-19 vaccine. Clones were read by immunoSEQ multiplex PCR, and TCRdb kept only the in-frame ones, dropping some. The sample records some 200,000 clones, roughly 91% being singletons. This specimen was peripheral blood, taken 28 days after the second AZD1222 dose. The receptors originated from an adult who received the AZD1222 COVID-19 vaccine.

J is TRBJ1-2 and V is TRBV6-5; D possibly corresponds to TRBD1 (6 bases). From germline, CDR1 is MNHEY and CDR2 SVGAGI. V lost 0 bases and J 4 bases, leaving 9 bases between the germline ends. This CDR3 contains 14 residues. CDR3 amino acids: CASSYSSGAYGYTF. CDR3 in DNA: TGTGCCAGCAGTTACTCTTCGGGGGCCTATGGCTACACCTTC.

The chain combines TRBV3-1 (or the pseudogene TRBV3-2) with TRBJ1-1; the D is unclear. The germline gives CDR1 LGHDT, CDR2 YNNKEL (reference sequence). The CDR3 contains 12 residues. The germline V and J ends were trimmed by 3 bases and 5 bases, with 7 bases remaining between them. The CDR3: CASSQGWTEAFF. The CDR3 nucleotides read TGTGCCAGCAGCCAGGGATGGACTGAAGCTTTCTTT.

This clone has only one observation. This chain's CDR3 is CASSSGAAFQETQYF. CDR3 coding DNA: TGTGCCAGCAGCTCCGGGGCGGCCTTCCAAGAGACCCAGTACTTC. V and J are TRBV7-9 and TRBJ2-5; D may match TRBD1 or TRBD2 (5 bases each). The CDR3 spans 15 residues. In germline, CDR1 is SEHNR, CDR2 FQNEAQ (reference sequence). Trimming stripped 4 bases from V and 1 base from J, with 13 bases between. Full variable domain (outside the CDR3, taken from reference TRBV7-9 and TRBJ2-5): DTGVSQNPRHKITKRGQNVTFRCDPISEHNRLYWYRQTLGQGPEFLTYFQNEAQLEKSRLLSDRFSAERPKGSFSTLEIQRTEQGDSAMYLCASSSGAAFQETQYFGPGTRLLVL.

The rearrangement uses TRBV7-6 and TRBJ2-2; 11 nucleotides align to TRBD1. The germline CDR1 and CDR2 sequences are SGHVS and FNYEAQ. This CDR3 contains 17 residues. Unmatched junction bases numbered 7, after V lost 2 bases and J lost 5 bases. CDR3 DNA: TGTGCCAGCAGCTTACAGGGACAGGGGGTCCTAACCGGGGAGCTGTTTTTT. This translates into CASSLQGQGVLTGELFF. Using reference TRBV7-6 and TRBJ2-2 for the parts outside the CDR3, the full variable domain is GAGVSQSPRYKVTKRGQDVALRCDPISGHVSLYWYRQALGQGPEFLTYFNYEAQQDKSGLPNDRFSAERPEGSISTLTIQRTEQRDSAMYRCASSLQGQGVLTGELFFGEGSRLTVL.

The chain is built from TRBV19 and TRBJ2-7; D may be TRBD1 (5 bases). CDR1 is LNHDA and CDR2 is SQIVND in the germline V gene (reference sequence). Trimming shortened V by 8 bases and J by 4 bases, and 15 bases separated the two germline ends. The CDR3 runs 13 residues. The CDR3: CASAPAGWYEQYF. CDR3 coding DNA: TGTGCCAGTGCGCCTGCAGGGTGGTACGAGCAGTACTTC.

V usage is TRBV28 and J usage is TRBJ2-3; D is unresolved. The ends were cut back, 8 bases at V and 3 bases at J, with 9 bases in the middle. This CDR3 comprises 12 residues. Germline CDR1 and CDR2: MDHEN and SYDVKM. Written as DNA, the CDR3 is TGTGCCAGCGGATCTAAGACAGATACGCAGTATTTT. Translation gives CASGSKTDTQYF. The complete variable domain, with remaining parts taken from reference TRBV28 and TRBJ2-3, reads DVKVTQSSRYLVKRTGEKVFLECVQDMDHENMFWYRQDPGLGLRLIYFSYDVKMKEKGDIPEGYSVSREKKERFSLILESASTNQTSMYLCASGSKTDTQYFGPGTRLTVL.

CDR3 in amino acids: CASSEQPGLNSPLHF. The CDR3 coding sequence is TGTGCCAGCAGCGAACAACCCGGTCTCAATTCACCCCTCCACTTT. The chain links TRBV9 to TRBJ1-6; D gene uncertain. Germline assignment: CDR1 SGDLS and CDR2 YYNGEE. The CDR3 covers 15 residues. Trimming pared 3 bases from V and 7 bases from J, leaving 14 bases between.

This clone was seen only a few times. The chain uses TRBV24-1 and TRBJ2-2; D possibly corresponds to TRBD1 (5 bases). Trimming stripped 0 bases from V and 1 base from J, with 11 bases between. The CDR3 extends over 17 amino acids. Germline-derived CDR1 and CDR2 are KGHDR and SFDVKD. This CDR3 reads CATSDLVDSLNTGELFF. In nucleotides, the CDR3 is TGTGCCACCAGTGATTTGGTCGACAGCCTGAACACCGGGGAGCTGTTTTTT.

This CDR3 reads CASSYGSSGANVLTF. The CDR3 DNA follows: TGTGCCAGCAGTTACGGTAGCTCTGGGGCCAACGTCCTGACTTTC. V and J are TRBV6-5 and TRBJ2-6; D call uncertain. The CDR3 extends over 15 amino acids. In germline, CDR1 is MNHEY, CDR2 SVGAGI. V lost 2 bases to trimming and J lost 0 bases, with 5 bases between them.

This chain connects TRBV21-1 to TRBJ1-5; the table's D call of TRBD1 was not tested on the DNA. TRBV21-1 is noted as a pseudogene. CDR3 length: 11 residues. DNA for the CDR3: TGTGCCAGCAGCAAGCCGCGGACAGATTGCTTT. Residues: CASSKPRTDCF.

The chain combines TRBV30 with TRBJ2-1; D tentatively reads TRBD1 or TRBD2 (7 bases each). CDR1 is GTSNPN, CDR2 SVGIG, per germline (reference sequence). V was shortened by 0 bases and J by 4 bases, with 13 bases between the two germline ends. This CDR3 comprises 15 residues. CDR3 DNA: TGTGCCTGGAGTGTAAGGGGGGGACAGTACAATGAGCAGTTCTTC. It codes for CAWSVRGGQYNEQFF.

This chain connects TRBV2 to TRBJ2-1; D not resolved. Germline CDR1 reads SNHLY; CDR2 reads FYNNEI. V was shortened by 5 bases and J by 6 bases, with 8 bases between the two germline ends. The CDR3 contains 12 residues. As DNA, the CDR3 is TGTGCCAGCAGTCCGGAAATCAATGAGCAGTTCTTC. It codes for CASSPEINEQFF.